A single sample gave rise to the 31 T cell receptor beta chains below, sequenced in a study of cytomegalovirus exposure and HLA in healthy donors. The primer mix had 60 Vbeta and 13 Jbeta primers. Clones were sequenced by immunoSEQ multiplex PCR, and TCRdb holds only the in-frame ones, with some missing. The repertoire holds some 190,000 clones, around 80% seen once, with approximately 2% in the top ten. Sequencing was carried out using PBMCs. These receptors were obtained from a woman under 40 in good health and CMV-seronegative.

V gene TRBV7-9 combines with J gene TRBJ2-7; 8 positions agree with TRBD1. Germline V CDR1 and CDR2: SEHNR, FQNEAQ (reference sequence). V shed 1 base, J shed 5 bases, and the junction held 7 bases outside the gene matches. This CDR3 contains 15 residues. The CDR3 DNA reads TGTGCCAGCAGCTTAGGGACAGGGACGGTTCACGAGCAGTACTTC. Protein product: CASSLGTGTVHEQYF.

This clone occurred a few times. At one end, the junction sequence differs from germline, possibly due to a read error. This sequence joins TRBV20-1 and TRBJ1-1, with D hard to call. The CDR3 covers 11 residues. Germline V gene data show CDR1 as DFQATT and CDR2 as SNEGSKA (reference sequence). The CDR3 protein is CSSRVGVEAFF. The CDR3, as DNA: TGCAGTTCTAGAGTGGGAGTTGAAGCTTTCTTT.

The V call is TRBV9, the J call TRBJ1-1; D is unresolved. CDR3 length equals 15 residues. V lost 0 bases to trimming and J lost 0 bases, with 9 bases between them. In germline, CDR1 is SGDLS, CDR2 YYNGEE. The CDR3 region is CASSVGSQVNTEAFF. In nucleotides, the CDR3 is TGTGCCAGCAGCGTAGGAAGTCAGGTGAACACTGAAGCTTTCTTT.

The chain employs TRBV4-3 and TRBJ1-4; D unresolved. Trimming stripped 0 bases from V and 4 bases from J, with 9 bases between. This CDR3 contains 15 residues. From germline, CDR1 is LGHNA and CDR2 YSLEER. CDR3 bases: TGCGCCAGCAGCCAAGAGGAGGTCTTTAATGAAAAACTGTTTTTT. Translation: CASSQEEVFNEKLFF.

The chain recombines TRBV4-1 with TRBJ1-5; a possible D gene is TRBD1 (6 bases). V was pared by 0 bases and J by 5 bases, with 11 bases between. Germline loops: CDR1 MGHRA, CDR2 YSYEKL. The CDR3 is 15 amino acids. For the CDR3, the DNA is TGCGCCAGCAGCCAAGAGGGGGCGTCTTATCAGCCCCAGCATTTT. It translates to CASSQEGASYQPQHF.

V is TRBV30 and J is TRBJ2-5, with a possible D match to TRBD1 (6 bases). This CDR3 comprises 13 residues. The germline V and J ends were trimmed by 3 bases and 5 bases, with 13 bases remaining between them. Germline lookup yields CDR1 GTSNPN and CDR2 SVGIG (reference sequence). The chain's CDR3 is CAWRGWGQETQYF. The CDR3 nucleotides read TGTGCCTGGAGAGGTTGGGGGCAGGAGACCCAGTACTTC.

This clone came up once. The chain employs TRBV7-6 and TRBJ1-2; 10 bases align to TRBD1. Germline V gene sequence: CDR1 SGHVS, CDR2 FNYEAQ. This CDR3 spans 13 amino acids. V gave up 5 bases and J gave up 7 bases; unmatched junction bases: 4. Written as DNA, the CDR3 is TGTGCCAGCAGCGCCGGGACAGGGGTTGGCTACACCTTC. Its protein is CASSAGTGVGYTF.

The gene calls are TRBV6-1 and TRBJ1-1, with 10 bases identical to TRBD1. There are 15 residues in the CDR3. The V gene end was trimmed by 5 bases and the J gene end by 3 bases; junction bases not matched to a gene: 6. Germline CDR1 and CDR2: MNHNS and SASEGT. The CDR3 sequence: CASSIRTGGDTEAFF. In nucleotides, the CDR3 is TGTGCCAGCAGTATCCGGACAGGGGGAGACACTGAAGCTTTCTTT.

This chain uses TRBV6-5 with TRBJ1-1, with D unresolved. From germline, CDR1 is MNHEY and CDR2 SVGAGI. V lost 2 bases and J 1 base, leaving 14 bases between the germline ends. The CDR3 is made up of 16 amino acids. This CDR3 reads CASSYDIGRGNTEAFF. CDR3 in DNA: TGTGCCAGCAGTTACGATATTGGACGGGGGAACACTGAAGCTTTCTTT.

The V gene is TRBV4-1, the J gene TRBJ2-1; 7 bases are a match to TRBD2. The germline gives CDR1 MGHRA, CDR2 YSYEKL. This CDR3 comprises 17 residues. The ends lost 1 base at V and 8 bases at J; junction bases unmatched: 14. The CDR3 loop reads CASSQVPGGITKDEQFF. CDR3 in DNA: TGCGCCAGCAGCCAAGTACCCGGGGGGATTACTAAAGATGAGCAGTTCTTC.

CDR3 loop: CASSPDPTGNEQYF. The CDR3 coding sequence is TGTGCCAGCAGCCCGGACCCCACGGGGAACGAGCAGTACTTC. The chain has TRBV11-3 and TRBJ2-7; TRBD2 might be the D (5 bases). V was shortened by 5 bases and J by 5 bases, with 16 bases between the two germline ends. CDR3 length equals 14 residues. The germline V gene has CDR1 SGHNT and CDR2 YENEEA. The full variable domain, rest sourced from reference TRBV11-3 and TRBJ2-7, is EAGVVQSPRYKIIEKKQPVAFWCNPISGHNTLYWYLQNLGQGPELLIRYENEEAVDDSQLPKDRFSAERLKGVDSTLKIQPAELGDSAVYLCASSPDPTGNEQYFGPGTRLTVT.

The CDR3 loop reads CASSLQGVAATNEKLFF. CDR3 bases: TGCGCCAGCAGCCTCCAGGGGGTGGCCGCAACTAATGAAAAACTGTTTTTT. The chain carries TRBV4-1 and TRBJ1-4, with 7 nucleotides matching TRBD1. The V gene end was trimmed by 4 bases and the J gene end by 0 bases; junction bases not matched to a gene: 8. The CDR3 is 17 amino acids. Germline CDR1 MGHRA, CDR2 YSYEKL.

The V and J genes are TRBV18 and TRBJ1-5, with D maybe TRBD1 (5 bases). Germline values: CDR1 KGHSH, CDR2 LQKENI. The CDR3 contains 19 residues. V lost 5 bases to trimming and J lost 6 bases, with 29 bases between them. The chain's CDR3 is CASSLRGDQPGTRSQPQHF. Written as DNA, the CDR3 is TGTGCCAGCTCATTACGGGGGGACCAACCAGGGACCCGCAGTCAGCCCCAGCATTTT. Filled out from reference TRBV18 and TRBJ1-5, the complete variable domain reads NAGVMQNPRHLVRRRGQEARLRCSPMKGHSHVYWYRQLPEEGLKFMVYLQKENIIDESGMPKERFSAEFPKEGPSILRIQQVVRGDSAAYFCASSLRGDQPGTRSQPQHFGDGTRLSIL.

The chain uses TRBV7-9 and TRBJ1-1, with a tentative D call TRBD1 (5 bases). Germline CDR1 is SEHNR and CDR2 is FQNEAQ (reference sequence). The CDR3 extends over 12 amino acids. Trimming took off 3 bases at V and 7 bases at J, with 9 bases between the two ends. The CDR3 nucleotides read TGTGCCAGCAGCTTGATACAGGATGAAGCTTTCTTT. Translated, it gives CASSLIQDEAFF.

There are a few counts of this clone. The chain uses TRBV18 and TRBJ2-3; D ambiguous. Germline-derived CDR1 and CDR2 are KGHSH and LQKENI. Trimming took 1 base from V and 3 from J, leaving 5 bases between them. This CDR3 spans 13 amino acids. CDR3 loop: CASSPLFTDTQYF. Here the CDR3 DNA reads TGTGCCAGCTCACCACTATTTACAGATACGCAGTATTTT. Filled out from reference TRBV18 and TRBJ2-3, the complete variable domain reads NAGVMQNPRHLVRRRGQEARLRCSPMKGHSHVYWYRQLPEEGLKFMVYLQKENIIDESGMPKERFSAEFPKEGPSILRIQQVVRGDSAAYFCASSPLFTDTQYFGPGTRLTVL.

CDR3: CASHSGTDVDEQFF. In nucleotides, the CDR3 is TGTGCCAGCCACTCCGGGACAGATGTCGATGAGCAGTTCTTC. This rearrangement joins TRBV9 to TRBJ2-1; 7 positions match TRBD1. This CDR3 region has 14 residues. The germline V gene encodes CDR1 SGDLS and CDR2 YYNGEE. The trim removed 7 bases at V and 8 bases at J, leaving 12 bases unmatched.

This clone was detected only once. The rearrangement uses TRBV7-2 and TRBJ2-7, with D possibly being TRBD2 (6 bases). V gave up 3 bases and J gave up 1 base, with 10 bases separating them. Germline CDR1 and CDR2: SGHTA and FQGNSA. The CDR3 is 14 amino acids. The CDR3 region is CASSFTGTSYEQYF. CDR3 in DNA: TGTGCCAGCAGCTTTACCGGGACTTCCTACGAGCAGTACTTC.

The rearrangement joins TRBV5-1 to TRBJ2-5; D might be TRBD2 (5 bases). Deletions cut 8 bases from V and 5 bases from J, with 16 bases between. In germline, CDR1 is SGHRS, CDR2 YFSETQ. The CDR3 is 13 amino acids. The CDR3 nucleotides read TGCGCCAGTTGGGCTGAGGGCGGGGAGACCCAGTACTTC. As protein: CASWAEGGETQYF.

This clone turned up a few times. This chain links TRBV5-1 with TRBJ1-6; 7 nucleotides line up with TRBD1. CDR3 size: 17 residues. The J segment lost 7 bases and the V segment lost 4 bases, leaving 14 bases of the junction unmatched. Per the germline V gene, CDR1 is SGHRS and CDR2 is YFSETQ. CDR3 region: CASSPATGTVLNSPLHF. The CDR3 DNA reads TGCGCCAGCAGCCCGGCAACCGGGACAGTTTTGAATTCACCCCTCCACTTT.

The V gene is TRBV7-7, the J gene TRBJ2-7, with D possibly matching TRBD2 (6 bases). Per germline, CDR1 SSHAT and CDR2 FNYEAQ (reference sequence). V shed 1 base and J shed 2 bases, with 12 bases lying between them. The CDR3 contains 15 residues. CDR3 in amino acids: CASSLGPGGTYEQYF. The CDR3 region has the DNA TGTGCCAGCAGCTTAGGCCCCGGGGGAACCTACGAGCAGTACTTC. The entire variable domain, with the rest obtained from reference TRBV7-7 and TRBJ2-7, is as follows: GAGVSQSPRYKVTKRGQDVTLRCDPISSHATLYWYQQALGQGPEFLTYFNYEAQPDKSGLPSDRFSAERPEGSISTLTIQRTEQRDSAMYRCASSLGPGGTYEQYFGPGTRLTVT.

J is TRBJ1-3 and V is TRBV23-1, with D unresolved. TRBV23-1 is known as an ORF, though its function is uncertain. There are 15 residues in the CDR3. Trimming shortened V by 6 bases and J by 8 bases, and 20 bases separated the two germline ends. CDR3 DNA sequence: TGCGCCAGCAGGACTATCGGGCCCGAGATTTACACCATATATTTT. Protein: CASRTIGPEIYTIYF.

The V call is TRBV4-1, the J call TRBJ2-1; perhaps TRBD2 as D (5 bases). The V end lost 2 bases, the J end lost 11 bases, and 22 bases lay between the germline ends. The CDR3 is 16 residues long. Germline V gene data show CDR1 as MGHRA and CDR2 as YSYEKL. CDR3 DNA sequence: TGCGCCAGCAGCCAACCTGCGAAGGACCAAACTAGTAAGCAGTTCTTC. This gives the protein CASSQPAKDQTSKQFF.

CDR3 DNA: TGTGCCAGCAGTGAGTTGACTAGCTGGGGGACAGAGACCCAGTACTTC. Its protein is CASSELTSWGTETQYF. The genes are TRBV6-1 and TRBJ2-5; 7 bases match TRBD2. CDR1 is MNHNS, CDR2 SASEGT, per germline. V lost 3 bases and J lost 4; bases outside the gene matches: 11. CDR3 size: 16 residues.

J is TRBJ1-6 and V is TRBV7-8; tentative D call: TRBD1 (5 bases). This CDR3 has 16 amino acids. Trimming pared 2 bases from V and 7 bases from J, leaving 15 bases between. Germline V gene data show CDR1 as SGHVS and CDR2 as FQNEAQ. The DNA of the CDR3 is TGTGCCAGCAGCTTACCTCTCGGCAGGGCCAATTCACCCCTCCACTTT. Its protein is CASSLPLGRANSPLHF.

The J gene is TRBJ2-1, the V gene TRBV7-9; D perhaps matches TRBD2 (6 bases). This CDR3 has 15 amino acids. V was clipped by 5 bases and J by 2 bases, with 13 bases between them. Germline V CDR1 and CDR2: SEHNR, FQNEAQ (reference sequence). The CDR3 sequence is CASSIGTDPYNEQFF. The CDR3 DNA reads TGTGCCAGCAGCATAGGGACTGACCCCTACAATGAGCAGTTCTTC.

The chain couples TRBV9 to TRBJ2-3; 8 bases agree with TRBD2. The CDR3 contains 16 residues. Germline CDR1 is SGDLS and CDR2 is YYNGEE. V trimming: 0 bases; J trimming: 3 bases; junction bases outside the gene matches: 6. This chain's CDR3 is CASSVVGGGRTDTQYF. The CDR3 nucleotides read TGTGCCAGCAGCGTAGTTGGCGGGGGGAGGACAGATACGCAGTATTTT.

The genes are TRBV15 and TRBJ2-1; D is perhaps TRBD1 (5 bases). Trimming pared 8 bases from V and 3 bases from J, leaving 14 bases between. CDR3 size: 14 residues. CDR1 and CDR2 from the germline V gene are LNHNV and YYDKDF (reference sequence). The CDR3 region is CATRESGFYNEQFF. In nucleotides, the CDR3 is TGTGCCACCCGAGAATCAGGGTTCTACAATGAGCAGTTCTTC.

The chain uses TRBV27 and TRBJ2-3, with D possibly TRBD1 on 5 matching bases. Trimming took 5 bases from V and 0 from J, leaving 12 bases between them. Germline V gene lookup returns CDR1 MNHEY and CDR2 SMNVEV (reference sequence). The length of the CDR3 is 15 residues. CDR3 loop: CASSISGYSTDTQYF. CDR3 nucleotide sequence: TGTGCCAGCAGTATTTCAGGGTATAGCACAGATACGCAGTATTTT.

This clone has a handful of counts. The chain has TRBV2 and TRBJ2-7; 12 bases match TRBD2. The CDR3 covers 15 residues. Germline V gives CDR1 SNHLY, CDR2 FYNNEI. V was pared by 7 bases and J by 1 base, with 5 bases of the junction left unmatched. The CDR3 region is CASKASGGASYEQYF. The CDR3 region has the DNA TGTGCCAGCAAGGCTAGCGGGGGGGCTTCCTACGAGCAGTACTTC.

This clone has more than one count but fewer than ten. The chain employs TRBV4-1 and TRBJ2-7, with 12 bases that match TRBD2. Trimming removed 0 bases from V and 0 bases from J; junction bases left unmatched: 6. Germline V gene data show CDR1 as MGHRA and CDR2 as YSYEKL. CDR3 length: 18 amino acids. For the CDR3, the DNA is TGCGCCAGCAGCCAAGATGAGGCTAGCGGGGGGGACTCCTACGAGCAGTACTTC. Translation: CASSQDEASGGDSYEQYF.

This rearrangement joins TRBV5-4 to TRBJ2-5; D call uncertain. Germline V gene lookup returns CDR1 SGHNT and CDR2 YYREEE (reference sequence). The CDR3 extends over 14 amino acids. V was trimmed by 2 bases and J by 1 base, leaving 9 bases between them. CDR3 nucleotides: TGTGCCAGCAGCTTAACCCACAGCCAAGAGACCCAGTACTTC. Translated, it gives CASSLTHSQETQYF.